The 10 T cell receptor beta chains in this list originate from one sample, sequenced in a study of cytomegalovirus exposure and HLA in healthy donors. In the PCR, 60 Vbeta and 13 Jbeta primers were used. Profiled with immunoSEQ multiplex PCR; TCRdb holds only in-frame clones, not every one. The sample has some 200,000 clones, about four fifths seen once. Sequencing was performed on PBMCs. All receptors come from a man aged 50 to 60 in good health and CMV-seronegative.

This rearrangement joins TRBV5-1 to TRBJ2-1, with 12 bases that match TRBD1. The CDR3 consists of 15 residues. The V gene end was trimmed by 3 bases and the J gene end by 8 bases; junction bases not matched to a gene: 6. Looked up from germline, CDR1 is SGHRS and CDR2 is YFSETQ. CDR3 bases: TGCGCCAGCAGCTCGGGACAGGGGGCGGTCGATGAGCAGTTCTTC. Amino acids: CASSSGQGAVDEQFF.

The genes are TRBV19 and TRBJ1-2; D perhaps matches TRBD1 (5 bases). Deletions cut 5 bases from V and 5 bases from J, with 24 bases between. The length of the CDR3 is 17 residues. CDR1 is LNHDA, CDR2 SQIVND, per germline (reference sequence). The CDR3 loop reads CASSPARGEGREYGYTF. The CDR3 DNA reads TGTGCCAGTAGTCCGGCCCGGGGGGAAGGTCGAGAGTATGGCTACACCTTC.

The V call is TRBV7-3, the J call TRBJ2-1; 11 bases are shared with TRBD1. This CDR3 is built from 15 residues. V trimming: 1 base; J trimming: 7 bases; junction bases outside the gene matches: 3. The germline V gene has CDR1 SGHTA and CDR2 FQGTGA. CDR3 protein: CASSLRDRGKNEQFF. Here the CDR3 DNA reads TGTGCCAGCAGCTTAAGGGACAGGGGGAAGAATGAGCAGTTCTTC.

This rearrangement joins TRBV7-6 to TRBJ1-1; no clear D. Germline-derived CDR1 and CDR2 are SGHVS and FNYEAQ. Trimming took 0 bases from V and 1 from J, leaving 3 bases between them. The CDR3 is made up of 13 amino acids. The CDR3 protein is CASSLAKNTEAFF. The CDR3 nucleotides read TGTGCCAGCAGCTTAGCCAAGAACACTGAAGCTTTCTTT.

The rearrangement links TRBV10-3 to TRBJ1-3; weak D call: TRBD1 (5 bases). Germline values: CDR1 ENHRY, CDR2 SYGVKD. The germline V and J ends were trimmed by 9 bases and 0 bases, with 12 bases remaining between them. The CDR3 totals 14 residues. CDR3 coding DNA: TGTGCCATTCGCGACAGCCGCTCTGGAAACACCATATATTTT. Translation gives CAIRDSRSGNTIYF.

The table lists this clone with a count of one. J is TRBJ2-7 and V is TRBV28; 7 nucleotides match TRBD1. The J segment lost 0 bases and the V segment lost 6 bases, leaving 8 bases of the junction unmatched. This CDR3 has 15 amino acids. Germline loops: CDR1 MDHEN, CDR2 SYDVKM. This CDR3 is CASSPGTAASYEQYF. DNA for the CDR3: TGTGCCAGCAGCCCCGGGACAGCGGCCTCCTACGAGCAGTACTTC.

This sequence joins TRBV6-6 and TRBJ1-1; TRBD1 agrees at 7 bases. The trim removed 5 bases at V and 3 bases at J, leaving 6 bases unmatched. This CDR3 region has 14 residues. The germline V gene has CDR1 MNHNY and CDR2 SVGAGI (reference sequence). The CDR3 region is CASSDDRVHTEAFF. CDR3 nucleotides: TGTGCCAGCAGTGATGACAGGGTGCACACTGAAGCTTTCTTT.

This chain connects TRBV7-2 to TRBJ2-5; TRBD1 matches at 7 bases. The CDR3 has 15 residues. The trim removed 4 bases at V and 5 bases at J, leaving 10 bases unmatched. The germline V gene has CDR1 SGHTA and CDR2 FQGNSA. CDR3 DNA sequence: TGTGCCAGCAGCTCCTTGGGACAGCCTCCCGAGACCCAGTACTTC. Its protein is CASSSLGQPPETQYF.

V gene TRBV30 combines with J gene TRBJ2-1, with D possibly TRBD2 on 6 matching bases. Between the trimmed V and J ends, which lost 3 bases and 6 bases, there was a span of 18 bases. The V gene's germline CDR1 is GTSNPN and CDR2 SVGIG (reference sequence). This CDR3 is 15 amino acids long. Written as DNA, the CDR3 is TGTGCCTGGAGCTTCCTCTCCGTTAGCGGCAATGAGCAGTTCTTC. Translated, it gives CAWSFLSVSGNEQFF.

The gene calls are TRBV7-2 and TRBJ2-1, with 11 nucleotides matching TRBD2. The CDR3 contains 16 residues. Germline-derived CDR1 and CDR2 are SGHTA and FQGNSA. Trimming took 2 bases from V and 7 from J; bases not matched to a gene: 7. The CDR3 DNA sequence: TGTGCCAGCAGCTTACGTGGGTCTAGCGGGGGGAATGAGCAGTTCTTC. It translates to CASSLRGSSGGNEQFF.